This TCR beta chain was identified during a study of blood T cell repertoires in COVID-19. As for the study in general: The origin of the acute and convalescent COVID-19 samples was the United States, Italy and Spain. PBMCs, B-cell-depleted T cells, or T cells provided the cDNA or gDNA that made up the material.

Clones were read by immunoSEQ multiplex PCR, and TCRdb kept only the in-frame ones, dropping some. Of some 200,000 clones in the sample, less than 90% were seen once. The CDR3 has 14 residues. The V gene lost 4 bases and the J gene lost 0 bases, with 10 bases spanning the gap. Looked up from germline, CDR1 is SGHRS and CDR2 is YFSETQ. Sequenced input: peripheral blood. This sequence originates from a woman of 80 years or more with active or convalescent COVID-19. The V call is TRBV5-1, the J call TRBJ1-1; TRBD1 is a possible D gene (5 bases). CDR3 protein: CASSAGTVNTEAFF. CDR3 DNA sequence: TGCGCCAGCAGCGCGGGGACGGTGAACACTGAAGCTTTCTTT.